This T cell receptor beta chain was retrieved from a study of shared clonotypes between healthy human individuals. Method: immunoSEQ multiplex PCR; TCRdb's copy keeps in-frame clones and lacks some. The data hold hundreds of thousands of clones, with less than 80% observed a single time. CDR1 is SGDLS, CDR2 YYNGEE, per germline. V dropped 0 bases and J dropped 6 bases, with 8 bases sitting between them. The CDR3 extends over 13 amino acids. This chain joins TRBV9 and TRBJ2-3; D possibly uses TRBD1 or TRBD2 (5 bases each). The sequenced sample consisted of memory CD4+ T cells sorted from blood. Specified subset: CD45RA-negative fraction. This receptor was taken from a woman aged 25 to 45 in good health. The chain's CDR3 is CASSVEGRDTQYF. As DNA, the CDR3 is TGTGCCAGCAGCGTAGAGGGACGCGATACGCAGTATTTT.